The T cell receptor beta chain described here comes from a study of blood T cell repertoires in COVID-19. Whole-study context: COVID-19 samples from acute and convalescent phases originated in the United States, Italy and Spain.

The V gene's germline CDR1 is SEHNR and CDR2 FQNEAQ (reference sequence). Losses at the gene ends were 4 bases for V and 5 bases for J; bases not matched to a gene: 8. The CDR3 covers 15 residues. In the original processing: How many nucleated cells were present was estimated from reference gene primer amplification. Profiled with immunoSEQ multiplex PCR; TCRdb holds only in-frame clones, not every one. Clone size and the V and J calls come from that table; the DNA yielded D and trimming. The sample lists fewer than 600,000 clones, approximately 92% occurring once. The TCR comes from a man between 18 and 29 years old with COVID-19, enrolled during active disease. The V gene is TRBV7-9, the J gene TRBJ2-7, with 10 bases fitting TRBD1. Sequences were obtained from peripheral blood. This CDR3 reads CASSSSGTGVNEQYF. CDR3 nucleotides: TGTGCCAGCAGCTCCTCCGGGACAGGGGTGAACGAGCAGTACTTC.